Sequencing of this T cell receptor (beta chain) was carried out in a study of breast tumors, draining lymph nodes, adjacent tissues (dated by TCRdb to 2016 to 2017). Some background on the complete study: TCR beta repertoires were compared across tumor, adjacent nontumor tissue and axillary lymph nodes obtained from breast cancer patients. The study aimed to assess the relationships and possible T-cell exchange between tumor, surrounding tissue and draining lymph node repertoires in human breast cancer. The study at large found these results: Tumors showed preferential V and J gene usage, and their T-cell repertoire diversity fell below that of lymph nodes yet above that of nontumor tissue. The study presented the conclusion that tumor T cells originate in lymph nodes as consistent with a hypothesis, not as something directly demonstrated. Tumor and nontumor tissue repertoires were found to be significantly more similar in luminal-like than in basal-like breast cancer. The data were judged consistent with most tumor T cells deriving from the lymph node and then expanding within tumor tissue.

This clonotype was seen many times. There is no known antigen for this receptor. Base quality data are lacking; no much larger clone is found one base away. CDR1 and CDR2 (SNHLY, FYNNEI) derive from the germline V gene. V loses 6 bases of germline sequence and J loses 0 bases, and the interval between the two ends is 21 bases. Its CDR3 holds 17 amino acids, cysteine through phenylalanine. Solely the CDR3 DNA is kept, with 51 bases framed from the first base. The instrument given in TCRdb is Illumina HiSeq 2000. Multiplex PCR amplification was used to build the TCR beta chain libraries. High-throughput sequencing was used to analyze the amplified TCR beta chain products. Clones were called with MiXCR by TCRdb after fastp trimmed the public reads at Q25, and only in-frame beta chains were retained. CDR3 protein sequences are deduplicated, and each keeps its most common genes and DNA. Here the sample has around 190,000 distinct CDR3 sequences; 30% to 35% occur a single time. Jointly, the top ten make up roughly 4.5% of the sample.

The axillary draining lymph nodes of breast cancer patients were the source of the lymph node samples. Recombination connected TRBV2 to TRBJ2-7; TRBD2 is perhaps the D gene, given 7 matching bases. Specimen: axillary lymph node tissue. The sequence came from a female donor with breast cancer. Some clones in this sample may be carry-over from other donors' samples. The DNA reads TGTGCCAGCAGGGAACCGCCGGGGGGCCCTAGCTCCTACGAGCAGTACTTC. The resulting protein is CASREPPGGPSSYEQYF.